These T cell receptor beta chains were read from a single sample in a study of CD8+CD57+ T cells in acquired aplastic anemia. TCRdb independently ran MiXCR on the reads; one entry per CDR3 protein. Of tens of thousands of distinct CDR3 sequences in the sample, around 80% are singletons; the top ten hold roughly 20%. Sequenced: sorted CD4+, CD8+, or CD8+CD57+ T cells (not recorded which) from PBMCs. These receptors originate from a human donor in good health, serving as a control. Both conserved end residues are part of each CDR3. The D gene is left open where the match is weak. Size tells how often a clone was seen (once, few, many) or the class of an expanded clone, and some rows leave it out.

D	V	size	J	CDR3	DNA
NA	TRBV10-3	once	TRBJ2-7	CAISGTSYEQYF	TGTGCCATCAGTGGGACCTCCTACGAGCAGTACTTC
TRBD1	TRBV19	NA	TRBJ1-2	CASKGRDRGYGYTF	TGTGCCAGTAAGGGGCGGGACAGGGGGTATGGCTACACCTTC
NA	TRBV25-1	NA	TRBJ2-7	CASSEFATTYEQYF	TGTGCCAGCAGTGAATTCGCCACCACCTACGAGCAGTACTTC
TRBD2	TRBV24-1	NA	TRBJ2-7	CATSDSSGTAYEQYF	TGTGCCACCAGTGATTCTAGCGGTACCGCCTATGAGCAGTACTTC
NA	TRBV12-3/TRBV12-4	NA	TRBJ1-1	CASEGFEAFF	TGTGCCAGCGAGGGGTTTGAAGCTTTCTTT
NA	TRBV7-2	NA	TRBJ1-5	CASRSGGEYNQPQHF	TGTGCCAGCAGATCGGGGGGTGAGTACAATCAGCCCCAGCATTTT
TRBD2	TRBV10-3	NA	TRBJ2-1	CAISAGLAITNEQFF	TGTGCCATCAGTGCGGGACTAGCGATTACCAATGAGCAGTTCTTC
NA	TRBV29-1	NA	TRBJ2-3	CSVVWQDSTDTQYF	TGCAGCGTTGTTTGGCAGGATAGCACAGATACGCAGTATTTT
NA	TRBV12-5	many	TRBJ1-1	CASGRQPIYTEAFF	TGTGCTAGTGGACGACAGCCGATCTACACTGAAGCTTTCTTT
NA	TRBV25-1	NA	TRBJ1-2	CASSEFYRDGGYTF	TGTGCCAGCAGTGAGTTCTACAGGGATGGCGGCTACACCTTC
TRBD1	TRBV15	NA	TRBJ2-2	CATSNQLLDRAGELFF	TGTGCCACCAGCAATCAACTACTCGACAGGGCCGGGGAGCTGTTCTTT
TRBD1	TRBV4-1	once	TRBJ1-6	CASSYRTGANNSPLHF	TGTGCCAGCAGCTATAGGACAGGGGCAAATAATTCACCCCTCCACTTT
NA	TRBV9	NA	TRBJ2-5	CASSVGGSYGAAQYF	TGTGCCAGCAGCGTCGGGGGTTCGTATGGAGCGGCCCAGTACTTC
NA	TRBV4-1	NA	TRBJ2-5	CASSQASQAETQYF	TGCGCCAGCAGCCAAGCCAGTCAAGCGGAGACCCAGTACTTC
TRBD2	TRBV20-1	medium-sized	TRBJ2-1	CSARSLVGLARDGNEQFF	TGCAGTGCTAGATCTCTTGTGGGACTAGCGAGGGATGGGAATGAGCAGTTCTTC
NA	TRBV2	NA	TRBJ2-7	CASSPRTETYEQYF	TGTGCCAGCAGCCCTAGGACGGAAACCTACGAGCAGTACTTC
NA	TRBV13	NA	TRBJ2-5	CASSLAKGSETQYF	TGTGCCAGCAGCTTAGCGAAGGGTTCGGAGACCCAGTACTTC
NA	TRBV2	NA	TRBJ1-2	CASFGGSSGSGYTF	TGTGCCAGCTTCGGGGGGAGTTCAGGGTCTGGCTACACCTTC